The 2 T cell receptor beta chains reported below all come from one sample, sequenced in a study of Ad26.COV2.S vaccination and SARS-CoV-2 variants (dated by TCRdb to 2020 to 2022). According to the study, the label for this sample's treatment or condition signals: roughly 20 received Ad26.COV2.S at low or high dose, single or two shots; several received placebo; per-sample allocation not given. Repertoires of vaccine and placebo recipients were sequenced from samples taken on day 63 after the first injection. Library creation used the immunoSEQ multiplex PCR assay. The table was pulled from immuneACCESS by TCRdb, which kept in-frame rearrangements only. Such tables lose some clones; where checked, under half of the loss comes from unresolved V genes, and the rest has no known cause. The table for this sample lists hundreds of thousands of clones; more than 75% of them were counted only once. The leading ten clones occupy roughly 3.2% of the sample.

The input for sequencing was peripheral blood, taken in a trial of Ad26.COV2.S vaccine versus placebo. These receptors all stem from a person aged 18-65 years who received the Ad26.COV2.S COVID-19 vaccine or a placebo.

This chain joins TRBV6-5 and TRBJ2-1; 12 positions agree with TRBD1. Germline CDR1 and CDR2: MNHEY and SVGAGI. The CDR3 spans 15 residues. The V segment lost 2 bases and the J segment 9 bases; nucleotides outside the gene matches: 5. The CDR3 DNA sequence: TGTGCCAGCAGTTACCGGGACAGGGGGCAAGGTGAGCAGTTCTTC. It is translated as CASSYRDRGQGEQFF.

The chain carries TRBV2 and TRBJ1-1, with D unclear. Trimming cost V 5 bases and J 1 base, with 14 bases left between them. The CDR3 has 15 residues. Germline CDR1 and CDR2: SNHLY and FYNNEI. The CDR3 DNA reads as TGTGCCAGCAGTCCGAGACTAAAATGGAACACTGAAGCTTTCTTT. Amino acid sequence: CASSPRLKWNTEAFF.